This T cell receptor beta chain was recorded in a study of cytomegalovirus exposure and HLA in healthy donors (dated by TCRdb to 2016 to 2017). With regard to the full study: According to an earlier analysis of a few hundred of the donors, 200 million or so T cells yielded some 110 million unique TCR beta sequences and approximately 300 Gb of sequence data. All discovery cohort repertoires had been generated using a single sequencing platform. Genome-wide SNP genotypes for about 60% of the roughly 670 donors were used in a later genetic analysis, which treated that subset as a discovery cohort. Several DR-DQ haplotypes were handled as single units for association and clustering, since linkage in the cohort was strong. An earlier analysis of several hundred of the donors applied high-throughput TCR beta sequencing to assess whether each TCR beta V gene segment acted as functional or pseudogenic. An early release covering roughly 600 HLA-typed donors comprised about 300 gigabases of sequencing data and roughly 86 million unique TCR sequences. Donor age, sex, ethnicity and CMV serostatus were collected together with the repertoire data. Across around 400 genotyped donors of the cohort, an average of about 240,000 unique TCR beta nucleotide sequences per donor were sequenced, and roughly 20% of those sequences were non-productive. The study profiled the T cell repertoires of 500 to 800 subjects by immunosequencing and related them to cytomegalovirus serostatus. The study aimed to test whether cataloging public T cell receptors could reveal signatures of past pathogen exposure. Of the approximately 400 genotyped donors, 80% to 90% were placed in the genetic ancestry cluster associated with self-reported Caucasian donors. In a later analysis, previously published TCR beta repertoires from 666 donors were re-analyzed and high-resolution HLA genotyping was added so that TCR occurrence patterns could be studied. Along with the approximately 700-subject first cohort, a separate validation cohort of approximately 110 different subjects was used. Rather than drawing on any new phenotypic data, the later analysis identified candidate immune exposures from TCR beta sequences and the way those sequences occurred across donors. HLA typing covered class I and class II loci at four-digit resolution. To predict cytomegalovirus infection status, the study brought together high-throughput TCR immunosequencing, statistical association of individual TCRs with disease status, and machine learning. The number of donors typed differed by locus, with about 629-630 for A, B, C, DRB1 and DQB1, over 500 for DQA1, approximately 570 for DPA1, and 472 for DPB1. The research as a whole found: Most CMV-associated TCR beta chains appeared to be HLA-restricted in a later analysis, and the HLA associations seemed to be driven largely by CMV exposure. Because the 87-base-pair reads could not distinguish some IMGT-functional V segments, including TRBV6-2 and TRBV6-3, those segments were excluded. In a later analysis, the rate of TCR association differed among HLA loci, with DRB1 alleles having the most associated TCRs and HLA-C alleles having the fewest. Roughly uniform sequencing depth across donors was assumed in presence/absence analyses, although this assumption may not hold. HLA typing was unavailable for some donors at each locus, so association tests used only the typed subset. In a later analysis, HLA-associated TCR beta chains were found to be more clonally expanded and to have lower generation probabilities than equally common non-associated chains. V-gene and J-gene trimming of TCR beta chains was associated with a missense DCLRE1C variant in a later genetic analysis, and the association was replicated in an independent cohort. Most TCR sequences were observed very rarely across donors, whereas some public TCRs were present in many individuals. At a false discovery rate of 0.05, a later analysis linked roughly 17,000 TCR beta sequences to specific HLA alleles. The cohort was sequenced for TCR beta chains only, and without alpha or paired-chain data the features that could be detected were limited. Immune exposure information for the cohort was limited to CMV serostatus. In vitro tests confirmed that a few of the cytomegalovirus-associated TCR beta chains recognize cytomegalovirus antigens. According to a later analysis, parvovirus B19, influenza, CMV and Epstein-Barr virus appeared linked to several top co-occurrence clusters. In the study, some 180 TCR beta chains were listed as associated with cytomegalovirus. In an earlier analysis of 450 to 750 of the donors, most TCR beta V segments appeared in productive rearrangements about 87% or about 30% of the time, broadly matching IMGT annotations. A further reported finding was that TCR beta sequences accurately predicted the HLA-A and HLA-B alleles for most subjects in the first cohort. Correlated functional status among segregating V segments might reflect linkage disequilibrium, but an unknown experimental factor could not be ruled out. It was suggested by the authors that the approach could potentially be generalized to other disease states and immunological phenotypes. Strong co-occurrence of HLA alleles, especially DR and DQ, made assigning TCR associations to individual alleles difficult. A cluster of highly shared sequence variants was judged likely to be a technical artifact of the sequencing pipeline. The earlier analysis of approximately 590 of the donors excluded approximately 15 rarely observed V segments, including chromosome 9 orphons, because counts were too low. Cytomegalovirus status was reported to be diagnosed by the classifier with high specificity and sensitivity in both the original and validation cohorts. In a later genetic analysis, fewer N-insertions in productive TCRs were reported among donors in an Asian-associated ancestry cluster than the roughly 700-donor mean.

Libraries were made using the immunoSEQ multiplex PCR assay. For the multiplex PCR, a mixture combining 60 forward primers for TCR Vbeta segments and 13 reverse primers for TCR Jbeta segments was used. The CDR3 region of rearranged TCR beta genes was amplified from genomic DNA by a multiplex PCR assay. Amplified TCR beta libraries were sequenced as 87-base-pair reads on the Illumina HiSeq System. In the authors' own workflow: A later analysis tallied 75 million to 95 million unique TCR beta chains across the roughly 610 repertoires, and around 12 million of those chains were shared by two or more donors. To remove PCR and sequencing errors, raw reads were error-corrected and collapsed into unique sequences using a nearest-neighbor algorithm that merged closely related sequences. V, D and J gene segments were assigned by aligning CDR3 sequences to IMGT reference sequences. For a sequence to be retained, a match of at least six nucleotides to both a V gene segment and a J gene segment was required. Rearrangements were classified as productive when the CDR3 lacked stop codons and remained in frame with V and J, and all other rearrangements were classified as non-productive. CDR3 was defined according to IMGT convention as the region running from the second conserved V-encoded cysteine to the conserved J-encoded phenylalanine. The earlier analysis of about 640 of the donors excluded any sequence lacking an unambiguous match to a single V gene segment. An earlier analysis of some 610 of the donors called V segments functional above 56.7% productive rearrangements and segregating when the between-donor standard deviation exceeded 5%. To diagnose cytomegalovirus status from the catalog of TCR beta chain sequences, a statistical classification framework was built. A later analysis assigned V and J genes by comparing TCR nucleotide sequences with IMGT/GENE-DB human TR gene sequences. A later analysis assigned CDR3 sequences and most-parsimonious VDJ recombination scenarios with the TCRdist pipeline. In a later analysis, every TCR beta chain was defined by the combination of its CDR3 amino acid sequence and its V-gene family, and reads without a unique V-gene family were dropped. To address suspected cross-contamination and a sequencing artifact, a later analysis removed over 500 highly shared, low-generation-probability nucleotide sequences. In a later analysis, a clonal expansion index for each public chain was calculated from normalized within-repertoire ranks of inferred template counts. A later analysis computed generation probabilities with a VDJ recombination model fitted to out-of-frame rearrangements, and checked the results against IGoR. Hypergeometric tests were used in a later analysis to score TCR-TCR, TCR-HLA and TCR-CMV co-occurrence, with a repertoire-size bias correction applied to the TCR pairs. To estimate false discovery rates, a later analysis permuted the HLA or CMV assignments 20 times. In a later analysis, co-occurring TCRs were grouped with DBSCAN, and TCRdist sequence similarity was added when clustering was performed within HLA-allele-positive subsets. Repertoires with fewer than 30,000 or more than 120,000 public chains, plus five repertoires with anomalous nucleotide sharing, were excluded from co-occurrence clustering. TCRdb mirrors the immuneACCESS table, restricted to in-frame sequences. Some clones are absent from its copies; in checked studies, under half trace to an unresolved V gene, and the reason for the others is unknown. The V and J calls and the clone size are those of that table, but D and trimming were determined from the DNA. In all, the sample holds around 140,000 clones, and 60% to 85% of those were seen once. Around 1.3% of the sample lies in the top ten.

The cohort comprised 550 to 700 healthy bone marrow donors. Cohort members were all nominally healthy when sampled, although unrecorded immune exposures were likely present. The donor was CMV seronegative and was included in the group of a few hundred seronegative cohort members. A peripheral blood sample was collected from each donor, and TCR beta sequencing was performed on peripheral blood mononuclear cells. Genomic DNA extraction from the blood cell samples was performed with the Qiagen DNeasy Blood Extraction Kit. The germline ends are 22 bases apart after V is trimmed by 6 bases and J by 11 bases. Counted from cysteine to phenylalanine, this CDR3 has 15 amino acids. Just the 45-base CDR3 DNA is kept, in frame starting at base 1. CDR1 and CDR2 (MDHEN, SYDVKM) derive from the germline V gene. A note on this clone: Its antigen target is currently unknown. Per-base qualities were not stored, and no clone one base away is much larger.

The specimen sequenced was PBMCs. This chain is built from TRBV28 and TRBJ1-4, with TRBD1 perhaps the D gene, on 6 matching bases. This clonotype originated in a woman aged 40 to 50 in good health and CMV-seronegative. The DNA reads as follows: TGTGCCAGCAGACGGAGGGACGGGGGGCCACAGAAACTGTTTTTT. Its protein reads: CASRRRDGGPQKLFF.